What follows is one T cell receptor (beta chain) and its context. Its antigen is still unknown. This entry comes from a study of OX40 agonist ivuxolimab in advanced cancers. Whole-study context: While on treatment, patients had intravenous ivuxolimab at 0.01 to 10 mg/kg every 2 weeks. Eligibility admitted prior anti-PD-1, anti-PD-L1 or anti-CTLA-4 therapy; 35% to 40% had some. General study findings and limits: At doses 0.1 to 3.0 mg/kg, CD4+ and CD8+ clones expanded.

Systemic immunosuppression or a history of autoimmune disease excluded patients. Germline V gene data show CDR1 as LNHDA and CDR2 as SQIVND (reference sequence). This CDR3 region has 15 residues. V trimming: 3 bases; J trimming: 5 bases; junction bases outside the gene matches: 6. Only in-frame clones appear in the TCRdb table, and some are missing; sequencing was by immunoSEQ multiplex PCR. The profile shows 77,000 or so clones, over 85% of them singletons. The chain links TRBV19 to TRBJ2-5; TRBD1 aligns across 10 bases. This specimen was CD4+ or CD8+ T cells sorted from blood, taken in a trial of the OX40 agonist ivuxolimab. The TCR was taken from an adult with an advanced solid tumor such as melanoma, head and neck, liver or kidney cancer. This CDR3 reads CASSIRTGGGETQYF. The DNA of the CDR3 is TGTGCCAGTAGTATCCGGACAGGGGGGGGCGAGACCCAGTACTTC.